The clone carrying this TCR beta chain was counted ten times or more. Its target is not known. There are 14 residues in the CDR3. Trimming shortened V by 2 bases and J by 2 bases, and 10 bases separated the two germline ends. The germline gives CDR1 SGHAT, CDR2 FQNNGV. This sample is drawn from a study of T cells in Graves' hyperthyroidism and ophthalmopathy. Turning to the study itself: Any treatment followed the collection of peripheral blood at initial diagnosis. General study findings and limits: Blood also contained most expanded thyroid clonotypes above 0.001.

Amplified regions were TCR beta CDR3 sequences from RNA transcripts. Carried out on the TCR CDR3, a first-round RT-PCR used the HTBI primer set. TCRdb used MiXCR to reprocess the multiplex PCR reads, holding one entry per CDR3 protein. The sample carries about 500,000 distinct CDR3 sequences, approximately 17% recorded once. V gene TRBV11-2 combines with J gene TRBJ2-7; no firm D call. The receptor was derived from a woman aged 18 to 35 with Graves' ophthalmopathy. Sequenced: blood. DNA of the CDR3: TGTGCCAGCAGCTTACTTCGGAGTACCTACGAGCAGTACTTC. Its translation is CASSLLRSTYEQYF. The complete variable domain, with remaining parts taken from reference TRBV11-2 and TRBJ2-7, reads EAGVAQSPRYKIIEKRQSVAFWCNPISGHATLYWYQQILGQGPKLLIQFQNNGVVDDSQLPKDRFSAERLKGVDSTLKIQPAKLEDSAVYLCASSLLRSTYEQYFGPGTRLTVT.